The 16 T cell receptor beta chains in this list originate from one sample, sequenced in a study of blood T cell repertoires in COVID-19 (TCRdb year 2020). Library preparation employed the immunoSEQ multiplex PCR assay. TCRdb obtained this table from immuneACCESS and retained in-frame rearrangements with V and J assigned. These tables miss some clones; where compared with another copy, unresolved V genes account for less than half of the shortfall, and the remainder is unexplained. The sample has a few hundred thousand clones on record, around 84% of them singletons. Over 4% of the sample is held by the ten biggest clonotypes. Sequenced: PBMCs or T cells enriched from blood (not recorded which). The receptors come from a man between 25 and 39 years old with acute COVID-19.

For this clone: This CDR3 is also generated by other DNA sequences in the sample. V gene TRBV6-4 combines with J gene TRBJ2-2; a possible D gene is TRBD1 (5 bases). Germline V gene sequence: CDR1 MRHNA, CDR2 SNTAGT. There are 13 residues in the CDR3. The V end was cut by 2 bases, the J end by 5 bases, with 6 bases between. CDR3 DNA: TGTGCCAGCAGTGACAGGGGTACCGGGGAGCTGTTTTTT. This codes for CASSDRGTGELFF.

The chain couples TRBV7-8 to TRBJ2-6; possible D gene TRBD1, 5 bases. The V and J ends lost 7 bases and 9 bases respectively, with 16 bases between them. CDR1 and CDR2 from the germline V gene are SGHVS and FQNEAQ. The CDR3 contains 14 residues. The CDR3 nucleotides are TGTGCCAGCACCATAGACAGATTTGTCAACGTCCTGACTTTC. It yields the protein CASTIDRFVNVLTF.

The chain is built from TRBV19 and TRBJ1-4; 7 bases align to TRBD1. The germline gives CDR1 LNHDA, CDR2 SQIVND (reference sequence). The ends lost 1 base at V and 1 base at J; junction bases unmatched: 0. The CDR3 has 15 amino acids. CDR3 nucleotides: TGTGCCAGTAGTATAGGACAGGGAACTAATGAAAAACTGTTTTTT. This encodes CASSIGQGTNEKLFF. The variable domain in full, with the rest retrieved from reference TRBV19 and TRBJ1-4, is DGGITQSPKYLFRKEGQNVTLSCEQNLNHDAMYWYRQDPGQGLRLIYYSQIVNDFQKGDIAEGYSVSREKKESFPLTVTSAQKNPTAFYLCASSIGQGTNEKLFFGSGTQLSVL.

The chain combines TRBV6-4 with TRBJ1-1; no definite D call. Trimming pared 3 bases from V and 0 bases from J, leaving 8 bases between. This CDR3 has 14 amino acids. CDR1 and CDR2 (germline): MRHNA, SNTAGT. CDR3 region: CASSEYSLNTEAFF. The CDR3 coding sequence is TGTGCCAGCAGTGAGTACAGTCTGAACACTGAAGCTTTCTTT.

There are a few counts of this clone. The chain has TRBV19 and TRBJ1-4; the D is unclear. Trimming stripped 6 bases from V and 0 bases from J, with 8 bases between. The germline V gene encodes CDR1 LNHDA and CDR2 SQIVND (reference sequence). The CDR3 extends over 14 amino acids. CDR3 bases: TGTGCCAGTAGCTTACAGACAACTAATGAAAAACTGTTTTTT. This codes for CASSLQTTNEKLFF.

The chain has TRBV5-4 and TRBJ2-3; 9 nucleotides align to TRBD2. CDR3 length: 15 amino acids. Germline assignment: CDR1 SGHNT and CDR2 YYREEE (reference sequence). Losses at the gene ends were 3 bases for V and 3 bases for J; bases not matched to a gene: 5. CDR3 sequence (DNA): TGTGCCAGCAGCTATTCGAGCGGGGGGACAGATACGCAGTATTTT. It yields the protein CASSYSSGGTDTQYF.

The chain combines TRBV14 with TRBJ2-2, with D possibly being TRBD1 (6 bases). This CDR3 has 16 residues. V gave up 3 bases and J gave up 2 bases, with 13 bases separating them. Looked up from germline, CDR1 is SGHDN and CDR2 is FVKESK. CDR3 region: CASSHHPGANTGELFF. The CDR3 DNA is TGTGCCAGCAGCCACCACCCAGGGGCCAACACCGGGGAGCTGTTTTTT.

The CDR3 spells CASSSRGHGYTF. CDR3 bases: TGTGCCAGCAGTTCAAGGGGGCATGGCTACACCTTC. The chain has TRBV6-5 and TRBJ1-2; 7 bases fit TRBD1. V shed 4 bases, J shed 6 bases, and the junction held 2 bases outside the gene matches. Germline V gene data show CDR1 as MNHEY and CDR2 as SVGAGI. This CDR3 has 12 residues.

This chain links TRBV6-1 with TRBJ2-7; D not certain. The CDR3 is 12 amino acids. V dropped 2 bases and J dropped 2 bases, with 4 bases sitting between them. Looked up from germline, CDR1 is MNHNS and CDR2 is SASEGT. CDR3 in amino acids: CASSESTYEQYV. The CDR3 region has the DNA TGTGCCAGCAGTGAATCAACCTACGAGCAGTACGTC.

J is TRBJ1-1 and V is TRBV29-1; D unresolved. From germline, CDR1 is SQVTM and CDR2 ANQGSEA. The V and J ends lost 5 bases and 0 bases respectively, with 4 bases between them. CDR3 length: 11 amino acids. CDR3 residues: CSVIMNTEAFF. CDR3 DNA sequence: TGCAGCGTTATCATGAACACTGAAGCTTTCTTT.

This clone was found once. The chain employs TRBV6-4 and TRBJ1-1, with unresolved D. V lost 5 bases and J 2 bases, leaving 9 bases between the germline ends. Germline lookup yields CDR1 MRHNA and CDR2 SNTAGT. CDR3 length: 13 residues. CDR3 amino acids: CASSPTANTEAFF. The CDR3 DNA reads TGTGCCAGCAGTCCCACTGCTAACACTGAAGCTTTCTTT.

CDR3 DNA: TGTGCCAGCAGCCGACATCTTTCGTTCTACGAGCAGTACGTC. Translation gives CASSRHLSFYEQYV. The V call is TRBV14, the J call TRBJ2-7; no clear D gene. V lost 4 bases, J lost 3 bases, and 13 bases lay in between. The CDR3 loop spans 14 amino acids. In germline, CDR1 is SGHDN, CDR2 FVKESK.

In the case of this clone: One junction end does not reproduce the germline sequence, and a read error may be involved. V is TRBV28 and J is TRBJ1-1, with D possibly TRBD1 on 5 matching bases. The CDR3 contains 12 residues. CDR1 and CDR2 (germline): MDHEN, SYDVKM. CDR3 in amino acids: CASRQLGLGSVF. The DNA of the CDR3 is TGTGCCAGCAGGCAATTGGGGCTCGGTTCGGTCTTT.

In DNA, the CDR3 is TGTGCCAGCAGCTCGACAGGACTAGCAGCCTACAATGAGCAGTTCTTC. This sequence encodes CASSSTGLAAYNEQFF. The chain recombines TRBV11-3 with TRBJ2-1; 8 bases line up with TRBD2. This CDR3 comprises 16 residues. Trimming removed 4 bases from V and 2 bases from J; junction bases left unmatched: 7. Germline V gene data show CDR1 as SGHNT and CDR2 as YENEEA.

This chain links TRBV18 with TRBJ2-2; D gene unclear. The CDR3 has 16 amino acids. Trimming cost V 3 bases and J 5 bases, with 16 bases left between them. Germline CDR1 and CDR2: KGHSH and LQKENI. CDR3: CASSPLLVAETGELFF. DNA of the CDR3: TGTGCCAGCTCACCGCTGTTGGTAGCAGAGACCGGGGAGCTGTTTTTT.

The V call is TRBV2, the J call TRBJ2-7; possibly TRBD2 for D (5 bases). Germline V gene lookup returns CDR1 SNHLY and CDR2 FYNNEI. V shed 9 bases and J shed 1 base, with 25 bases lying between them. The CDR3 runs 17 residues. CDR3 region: CARARRLLKDLSYEQYV. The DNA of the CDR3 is TGTGCCAGGGCGCGGAGGCTACTAAAAGACCTTTCCTACGAGCAGTACGTC.